The T cell receptor (beta chain) under discussion was sequenced for a study of blood T cell repertoires in COVID-19. Data came from immunoSEQ multiplex PCR; TCRdb stores just in-frame clones and leaves some out. The sample has around 99,000 clones, 88% seen once. The V and J ends lost 0 bases and 11 bases respectively, with 16 bases between them. The length of the CDR3 is 14 residues. In germline, CDR1 is ENHRY, CDR2 SYGVKD. The origin of this receptor is a man aged 50-60 years with active or convalescent COVID-19. The source material was peripheral blood. This chain connects TRBV10-3 to TRBJ1-1, with D hard to call. This CDR3 is CAISESMMTPGAFF. The CDR3 DNA sequence: TGTGCCATCAGTGAGTCGATGATGACTCCTGGCGCTTTCTTT.